This is a list of T cell receptor beta chains from one sample in a study of glioma-infiltrating T cells after dendritic cell vaccination. Generated by immunoSEQ multiplex PCR, the TCRdb table keeps only in-frame clones and is missing some. The data contain 99,000 or so clones, about 90% of them seen just once; the ten biggest clones take up approximately 2.7%. The material was blood, obtained after dendritic cell vaccination. Source of these receptors: a human donor with glioblastoma. The CDR3 runs from the conserved cysteine through the conserved F or W.

>TRBV10-3
CAIRGDRGLDTQYF
>TRBV19
CASSLNGNTEAFF
>TRBV5-1
CASSLAGGSGSGELFF
>TRBV5-1
CASSLAPTGDGNTIYF
>TRBV6-5
CASGRRIHEQYF
>TRBV6-6
CASSYASYEQYF
>TRBV30
CAWSGRDRGYEQYF
>TRBV7-9
CASSFYGELDYGYTF
>TRBV5-4
CASRDRRTSGGQETQYF
>TRBV25-1
CASSRTGFYEQYF
>TRBV6-5
CASSPRSHEQYF
>TRBV5-1
CASSWGQGRNQPQHF
>TRBV5-4
CASSRGGGIQETQYF
>TRBV7-8
CASSSRGRTHEQYF
>TRBV5-8
CASSFLRGNTEAFF
>TRBV2
CASSPMGATYGQYF
>TRBV19
CASSRERELYF
>TRBV19
CASSIGGQGAGETQYF
>TRBV18
CASSPRALDYGYTF
>TRBV5-1
CASSLGGGETQYF
>TRBV4-2
CASSQEIGTDTQYF
>TRBV7-6
CASSLESSGIETQYF
>TRBV5-8
CASSLGVTRGKLFF
>TRBV5-1
CASSGTASGYTF
>TRBV7-8
CASSPGLAGGGADTQYF
>TRBV29-1
CSAIRGDRGLGGNTEAFF
>TRBV5-6
CASSPLLTGGRGDTQYF
>TRBV10-2
CATRIQGSHGYTF
>TRBV6-6
CASTPPEQEEETQYF
>TRBV6-5
CASHTGQGKHYGYTF
>TRBV29-1
CSVTGGYGYTF
>TRBV5-5
CASSYSGSEQFF
>TRBV5-1
CASSPGDRANTGELFF
>TRBV2
CASSRGQNTEAFF
>TRBV5-1
CASQPDGGVETQYF
>TRBV7-2
CASSLAGRNPIHF
>TRBV11-3
CASSTGQNYGYTF
>TRBV2
CASSIAQGSDGYTF
>TRBV30
CAWTATSGRYEQYF
>TRBV11-2
CASSYRVRWGNTEAFF
>TRBV6-1
CASSPGTVNQPQHF
>TRBV30
CAWSVPPTGVGSPLHF
>TRBV2
CASSEGTSVETQYF
>TRBV7-9
CASSLDGGNTEAFF
>TRBV7-3
CASSQNRVPLYEQYF
>TRBV19
CATAMTTFLQETQYF
>TRBV9
CASSETGTNTGELFF
>TRBV6-1
CASSARLPGGQGPGSPLHF